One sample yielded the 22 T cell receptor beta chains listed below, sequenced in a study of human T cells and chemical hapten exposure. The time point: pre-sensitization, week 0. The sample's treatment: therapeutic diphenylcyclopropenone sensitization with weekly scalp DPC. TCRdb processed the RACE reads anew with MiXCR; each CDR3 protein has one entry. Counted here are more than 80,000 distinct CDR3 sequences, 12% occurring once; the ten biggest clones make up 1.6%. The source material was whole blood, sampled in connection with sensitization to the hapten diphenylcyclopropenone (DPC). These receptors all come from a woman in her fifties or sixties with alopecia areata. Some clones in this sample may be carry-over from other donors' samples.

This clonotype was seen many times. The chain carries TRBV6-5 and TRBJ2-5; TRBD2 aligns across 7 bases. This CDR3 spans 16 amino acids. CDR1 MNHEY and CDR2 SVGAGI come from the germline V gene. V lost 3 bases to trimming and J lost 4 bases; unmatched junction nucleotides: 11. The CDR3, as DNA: TGTGCCAGCAGTTATAGCGTCGGTGGCGGGAGAGAGACCCAGTACTTC. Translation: CASSYSVGGGRETQYF.

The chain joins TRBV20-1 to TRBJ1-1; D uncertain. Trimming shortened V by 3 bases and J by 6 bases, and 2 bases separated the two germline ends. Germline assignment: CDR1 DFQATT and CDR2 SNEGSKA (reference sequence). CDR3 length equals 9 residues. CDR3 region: CSARAEAFF. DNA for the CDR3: TGCAGTGCTAGGGCTGAAGCTTTCTTT.

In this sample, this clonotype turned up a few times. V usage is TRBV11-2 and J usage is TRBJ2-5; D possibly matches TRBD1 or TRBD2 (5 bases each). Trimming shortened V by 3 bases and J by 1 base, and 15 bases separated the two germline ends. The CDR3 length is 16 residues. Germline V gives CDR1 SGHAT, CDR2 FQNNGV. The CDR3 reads CASSFRRGAPQETQYF. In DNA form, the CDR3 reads TGTGCCAGCAGCTTCAGGAGAGGGGCTCCCCAAGAGACCCAGTACTTC.

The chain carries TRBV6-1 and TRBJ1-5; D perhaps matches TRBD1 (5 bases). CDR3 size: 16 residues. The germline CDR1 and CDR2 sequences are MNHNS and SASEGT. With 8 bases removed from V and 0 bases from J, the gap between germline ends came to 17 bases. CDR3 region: CASHPVGGHSNQPQHF. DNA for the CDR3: TGTGCCAGCCATCCTGTAGGAGGACATAGCAATCAGCCCCAGCATTTT.

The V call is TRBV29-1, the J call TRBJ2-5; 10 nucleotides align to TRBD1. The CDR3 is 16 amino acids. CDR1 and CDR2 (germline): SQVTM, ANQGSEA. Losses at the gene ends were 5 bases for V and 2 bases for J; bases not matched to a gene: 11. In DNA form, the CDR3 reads TGCAGCGTTAGCCCACCGGGACAGGGGCATCAAGAGACCCAGTACTTC. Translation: CSVSPPGQGHQETQYF. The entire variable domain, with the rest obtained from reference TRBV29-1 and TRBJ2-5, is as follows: SAVISQKPSRDICQRGTSLTIQCQVDSQVTMMFWYRQQPGQSLTLIATANQGSEATYESGFVIDKFPISRPNLTFSTLTVSNMSPEDSSIYLCSVSPPGQGHQETQYFGPGTRLLVL.

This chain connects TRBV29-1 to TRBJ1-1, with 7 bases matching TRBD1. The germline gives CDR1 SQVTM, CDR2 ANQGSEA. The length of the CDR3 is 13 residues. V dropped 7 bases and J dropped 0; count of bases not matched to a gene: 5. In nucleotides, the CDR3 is TGCAGCGCGACAGGGAACATGAACACTGAAGCTTTCTTT. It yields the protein CSATGNMNTEAFF.

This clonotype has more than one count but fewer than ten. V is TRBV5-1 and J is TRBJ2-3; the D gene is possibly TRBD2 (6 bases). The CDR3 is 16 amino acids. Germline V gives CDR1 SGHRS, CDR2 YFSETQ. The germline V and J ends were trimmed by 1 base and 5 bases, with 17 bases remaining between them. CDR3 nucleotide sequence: TGCGCCAGCAGCTTGTCGGTGGTCCGAGCGGGAGATACGCAGTATTTT. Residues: CASSLSVVRAGDTQYF. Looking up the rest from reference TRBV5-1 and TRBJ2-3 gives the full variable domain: KAGVTQTPRYLIKTRGQQVTLSCSPISGHRSVSWYQQTPGQGLQFLFEYFSETQRNKGNFPGRFSGRQFSNSRSEMNVSTLELGDSALYLCASSLSVVRAGDTQYFGPGTRLTVL.

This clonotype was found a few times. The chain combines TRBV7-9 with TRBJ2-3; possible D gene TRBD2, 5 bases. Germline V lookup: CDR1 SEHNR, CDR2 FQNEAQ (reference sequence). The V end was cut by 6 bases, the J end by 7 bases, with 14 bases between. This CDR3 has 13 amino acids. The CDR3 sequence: CASSEPGMNTQYF. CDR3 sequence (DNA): TGTGCCAGCAGTGAGCCGGGGATGAATACGCAGTATTTT. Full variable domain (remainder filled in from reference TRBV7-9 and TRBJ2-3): DTGVSQNPRHKITKRGQNVTFRCDPISEHNRLYWYRQTLGQGPEFLTYFQNEAQLEKSRLLSDRFSAERPKGSFSTLEIQRTEQGDSAMYLCASSEPGMNTQYFGPGTRLTVL.

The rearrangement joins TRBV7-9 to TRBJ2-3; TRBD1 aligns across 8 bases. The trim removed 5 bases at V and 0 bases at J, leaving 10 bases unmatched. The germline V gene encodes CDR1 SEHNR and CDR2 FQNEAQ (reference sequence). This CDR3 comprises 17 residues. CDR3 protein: CASSPGGTGPSTDTQYF. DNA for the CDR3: TGTGCCAGCAGCCCAGGGGGCACAGGCCCGAGCACAGATACGCAGTATTTT.

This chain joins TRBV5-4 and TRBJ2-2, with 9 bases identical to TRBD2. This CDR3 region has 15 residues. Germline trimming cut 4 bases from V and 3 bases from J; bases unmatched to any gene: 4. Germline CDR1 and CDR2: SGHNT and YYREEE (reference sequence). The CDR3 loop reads CASSRGGADTGELFF. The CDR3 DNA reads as TGTGCCAGCAGCCGCGGGGGGGCCGACACCGGGGAGCTGTTTTTT.

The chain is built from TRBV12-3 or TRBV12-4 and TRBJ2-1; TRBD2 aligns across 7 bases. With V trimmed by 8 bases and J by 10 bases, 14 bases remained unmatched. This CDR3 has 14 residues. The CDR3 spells CASAKTSPEGEQFF. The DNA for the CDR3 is TGTGCCAGCGCCAAGACTAGCCCGGAGGGCGAGCAGTTCTTC.

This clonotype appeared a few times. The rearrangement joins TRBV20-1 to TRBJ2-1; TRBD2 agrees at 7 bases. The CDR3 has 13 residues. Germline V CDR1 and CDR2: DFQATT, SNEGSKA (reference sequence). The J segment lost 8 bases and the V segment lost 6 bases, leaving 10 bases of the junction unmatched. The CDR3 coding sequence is TGCAGTGCCCCCTGGGGTGGGAGGGATGAGCAGTTCTTC. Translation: CSAPWGGRDEQFF.

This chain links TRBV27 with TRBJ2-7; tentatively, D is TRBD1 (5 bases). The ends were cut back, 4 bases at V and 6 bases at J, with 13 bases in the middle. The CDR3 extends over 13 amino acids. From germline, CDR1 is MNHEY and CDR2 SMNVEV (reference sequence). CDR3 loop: CASSSLTGFEQYF. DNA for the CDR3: TGTGCCAGCAGTTCTCTAACAGGTTTCGAGCAGTACTTC.

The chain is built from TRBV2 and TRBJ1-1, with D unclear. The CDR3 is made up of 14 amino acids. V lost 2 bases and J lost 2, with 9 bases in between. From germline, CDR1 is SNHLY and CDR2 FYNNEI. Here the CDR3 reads CASSERQFNTEAFF. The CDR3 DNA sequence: TGTGCCAGCAGTGAACGGCAGTTCAACACTGAAGCTTTCTTT. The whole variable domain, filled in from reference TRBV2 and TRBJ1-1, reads EPEVTQTPSHQVTQMGQEVILRCVPISNHLYFYWYRQILGQKVEFLVSFYNNEISEKSEIFDDQFSVERPDGSNFTLKIRSTKLEDSAMYFCASSERQFNTEAFFGQGTRLTVV.

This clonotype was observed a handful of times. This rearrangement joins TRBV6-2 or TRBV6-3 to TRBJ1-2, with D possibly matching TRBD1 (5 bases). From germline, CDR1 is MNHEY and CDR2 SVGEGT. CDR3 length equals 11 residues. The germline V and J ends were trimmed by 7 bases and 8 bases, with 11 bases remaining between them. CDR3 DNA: TGTGCCAGCACTGCAGGGCGCGGCTACACCTTC. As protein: CASTAGRGYTF.

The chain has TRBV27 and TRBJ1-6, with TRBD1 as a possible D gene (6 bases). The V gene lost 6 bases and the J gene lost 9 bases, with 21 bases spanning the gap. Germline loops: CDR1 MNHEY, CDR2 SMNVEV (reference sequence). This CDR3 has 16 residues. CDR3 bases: TGTGCCAGCAGGGTACAGGGCAGATGGGGAATTTCACCCCTCCACTTT. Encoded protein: CASRVQGRWGISPLHF.

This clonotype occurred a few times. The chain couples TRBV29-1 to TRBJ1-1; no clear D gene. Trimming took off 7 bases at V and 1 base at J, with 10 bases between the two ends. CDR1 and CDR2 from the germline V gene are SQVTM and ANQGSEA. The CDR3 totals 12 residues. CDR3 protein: CSGKRANTEAFF. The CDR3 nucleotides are TGCAGCGGGAAGAGAGCGAACACTGAAGCTTTCTTT.

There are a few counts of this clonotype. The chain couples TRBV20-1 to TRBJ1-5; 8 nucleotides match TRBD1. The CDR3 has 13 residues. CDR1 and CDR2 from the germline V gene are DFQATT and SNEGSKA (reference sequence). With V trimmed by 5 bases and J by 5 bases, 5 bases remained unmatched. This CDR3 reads CSAYRGTYQPQHF. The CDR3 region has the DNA TGCAGTGCTTACAGGGGGACCTATCAGCCCCAGCATTTT.

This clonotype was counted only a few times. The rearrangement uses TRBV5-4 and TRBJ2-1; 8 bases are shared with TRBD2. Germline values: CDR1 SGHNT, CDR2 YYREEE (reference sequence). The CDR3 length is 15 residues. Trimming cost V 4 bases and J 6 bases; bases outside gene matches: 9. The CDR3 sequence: CASSQTAGVSNEQFF. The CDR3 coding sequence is TGTGCCAGCAGCCAGACAGCGGGAGTTAGCAATGAGCAGTTCTTC.

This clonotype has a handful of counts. CDR3 sequence: CASSYRRGTGANVLTF. The CDR3 DNA is TGTGCCAGCAGTTACCGACGGGGGACTGGGGCCAACGTCCTGACTTTC. The chain joins TRBV6-6 to TRBJ2-6, with D maybe TRBD2 (6 bases). Germline V gene lookup returns CDR1 MNHNY and CDR2 SVGAGI (reference sequence). CDR3 size: 16 residues. Trimming stripped 2 bases from V and 2 bases from J, with 10 bases between.

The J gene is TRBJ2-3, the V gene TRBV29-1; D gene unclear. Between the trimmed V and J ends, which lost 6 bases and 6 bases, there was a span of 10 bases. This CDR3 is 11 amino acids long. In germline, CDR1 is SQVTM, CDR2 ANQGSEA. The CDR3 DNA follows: TGCAGCGTGCACGGACGGGATACGCAGTATTTT. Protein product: CSVHGRDTQYF.

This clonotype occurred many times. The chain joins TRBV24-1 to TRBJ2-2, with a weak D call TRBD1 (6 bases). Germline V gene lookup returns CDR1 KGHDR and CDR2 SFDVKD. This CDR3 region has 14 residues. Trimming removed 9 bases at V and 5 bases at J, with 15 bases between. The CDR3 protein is CATGTTSGTGELFF. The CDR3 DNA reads TGTGCCACCGGGACAACCTCAGGGACCGGGGAGCTGTTTTTT.